The clone carrying this T cell receptor beta chain was observed at least ten times. The antigen remains unidentified. The source of the sample is a study of T cell repertoires in cytomegalovirus infection. Notes on the study in general: Using cumulative public TCR beta family frequency, the authors identified those who carried CMV together with the relevant HLA. CMV-specific HLA-C-restricted TCR beta clonotypes dominated the ex vivo response.

TCRdb used MiXCR to reprocess the reads, holding one entry per CDR3 protein. The sample gives roughly 230,000 distinct CDR3 sequences, approximately 22% of which show up once; 15% to 20% is in the top ten. The V gene's germline CDR1 is SGHVS and CDR2 FQNEAQ. Unmatched junction bases numbered 5, after V lost 5 bases and J lost 6 bases. This CDR3 spans 14 amino acids. What was sequenced was CD8+ T cells from PBMCs. The chain has TRBV7-8 and TRBJ2-4; 9 bases line up with TRBD1. The sequence was obtained from a human donor in good health (CMV status not recorded). Some clones in this sample may be carry-over from other donors' samples. CDR3 residues: CASSLGQGINIQYF. CDR3 sequence (DNA): TGTGCCAGCAGCCTAGGACAGGGGATAAACATTCAGTACTTC.